This record looks at one T cell receptor (beta chain) sequence and its context. Its specificity is not known. This sample's TCRbeta library carried unique molecular identifier barcodes. TCRdb reprocessed the PCR reads via MiXCR and lists one record per CDR3 protein. The data contain 530,000 or so distinct CDR3 sequences, roughly 27% of them singletons. CDR3 size: 15 residues. Germline V lookup: CDR1 MDHEN, CDR2 SYDVKM. Trimming removed 5 bases from V and 3 bases from J, with 13 bases in between. The record originates from a study of T-cell reconstitution after alpha-beta-depleted transplantation in children. Notes on the study in general: Some patients' high day-60 TCRbeta diversity was traced to surviving recipient T cells and thymic progenitors. About two months after transplant, alpha-beta T cells reportedly came from several hundred expanded graft clones.

The origin of this receptor is a boy in the first two years of life with Wiskott-Aldrich syndrome, due to receive a stem cell transplant. The rearrangement links TRBV28 to TRBJ2-2, with a possible D match to TRBD1 (6 bases). The specimen comprised PBMCs, sampled before TCRalphabeta/CD19-depleted stem cell transplant. The DNA of the CDR3 is TGTGCCAGCAGTGCAGGGGTCTGGCACACCGGGGAGCTGTTTTTT. Encoded protein: CASSAGVWHTGELFF.